This entry lists 15 T cell receptor beta chains sequenced from one sample in a study of CD8+CD57+ T cells in acquired aplastic anemia. In patients chosen for sequencing, flow cytometry had shown CD8+CD57+ cell expansion. For CDR3 and TCR beta VDJ profiling, genomic DNA was the template used. TCRdb re-analysed the reads in MiXCR, keeping a single row per CDR3 protein. The sample records a few hundred thousand distinct CDR3 sequences, about three fifths being singletons. The sample was sorted CD4+, CD8+, or CD8+CD57+ T cells (not recorded which) from PBMCs. All receptors derive from a human donor with aplastic anemia.

The V call is TRBV20-1, the J call TRBJ2-3; D unresolved. Germline CDR1 DFQATT, CDR2 SNEGSKA (reference sequence). Trimming removed 3 bases from V and 2 bases from J, with 12 bases in between. This CDR3 region has 14 residues. The CDR3 reads CSARMVGFTDTQYF. In DNA, the CDR3 is TGCAGTGCTAGGATGGTTGGCTTCACAGATACGCAGTATTTT.

Worth noting for this clonotype: A much larger clone sits a single nucleotide away, making a read error possible. The genes are TRBV6-5 and TRBJ2-1, with D perhaps matching TRBD2 (5 bases). Germline V gives CDR1 MNHEY, CDR2 SVGAGI. The CDR3 totals 14 residues. DNA for the CDR3: TGTGCCAGCAGAACCTTAGCGAGCTACAATGAGCAGTCCTTC. This codes for CASRTLASYNEQSF.

The chain employs TRBV6-5 and TRBJ2-7, with 8 bases fitting TRBD1. Germline lookup yields CDR1 MNHEY and CDR2 SVGAGI. This CDR3 is 17 amino acids long. Losses at the gene ends were 5 bases for V and 2 bases for J; bases not matched to a gene: 14. The CDR3 DNA reads as TGTGCCAGCAGTCCACTCCTACGAGGGACAGGAGCCTACGAGCAGTACTTC. Its translation: CASSPLLRGTGAYEQYF.

V and J are TRBV7-3 and TRBJ1-1, with no clear D. Germline values: CDR1 SGHTA, CDR2 FQGTGA. This CDR3 spans 14 amino acids. V was pared by 2 bases and J by 5 bases, with 12 bases between. In DNA form, the CDR3 reads TGTGCCAGCAGCTTAGCGGGAAGCGGGACTGAAGCTTTCTTT. As protein: CASSLAGSGTEAFF.

Comments on this clonotype: Being one base from a much bigger clone, this may be a read error. The CDR3 does not end in the conserved phenylalanine or tryptophan, so this is likely a read error. The chain joins TRBV6-1 to TRBJ1-1; possibly TRBD1 for D (5 bases). V shed 2 bases and J shed 11 bases, with 15 bases lying between them. CDR1 is MNHNS, CDR2 SASEGT, per germline. The CDR3 covers 13 residues. CDR3 nucleotides: TGTGCCAGCAGTGAACCAGGGATGGAAGTCGCTTTCTCT. This encodes CASSEPGMEVAFS.

J is TRBJ2-1 and V is TRBV2; D remains unclear. The length of the CDR3 is 11 residues. The V gene's germline CDR1 is SNHLY and CDR2 FYNNEI. Trimming shortened V by 5 bases and J by 9 bases, and 8 bases separated the two germline ends. This CDR3 reads CASSRDSEQFF. In DNA, the CDR3 is TGTGCCAGCAGTAGAGATAGTGAGCAGTTCTTC.

This clonotype occurred many times. The chain employs TRBV6-5 and TRBJ1-2, with D hard to call. The germline V and J ends were trimmed by 0 bases and 4 bases, with 12 bases remaining between them. Per germline, CDR1 MNHEY and CDR2 SVGAGI. The CDR3 runs to 15 residues. The CDR3 bases are TGTGCCAGCAGTTACTCGGGGAGTGGTTCCTATGGCTACACCTTC. Its protein is CASSYSGSGSYGYTF.

The chain has TRBV14 and TRBJ2-5, with D possibly matching TRBD1 (6 bases). Per germline, CDR1 SGHDN and CDR2 FVKESK. The CDR3 contains 13 residues. With 0 bases removed from V and 6 bases from J, the gap between germline ends came to 8 bases. CDR3 loop: CASSQDQGKTQYF. CDR3 in DNA: TGTGCCAGCAGCCAAGATCAGGGGAAGACCCAGTACTTC.

The table lists this clonotype with many counts. This chain uses TRBV4-1 with TRBJ2-7; D is possibly TRBD2 (6 bases). This CDR3 has 15 amino acids. V was shortened by 4 bases and J by 4 bases, with 17 bases between the two germline ends. Looked up from germline, CDR1 is MGHRA and CDR2 is YSYEKL. The CDR3 is CASSRGGPKPYEQYF. CDR3 nucleotides: TGCGCCAGCAGCCGCGGAGGGCCTAAACCGTACGAGCAGTACTTC.

Concerning this clonotype itself: Compared with germline, one end of the junction differs, possibly owing to a read error. The chain combines TRBV10-2 with TRBJ2-1, with a tentative D call TRBD2 (5 bases). This CDR3 spans 15 amino acids. The germline V gene encodes CDR1 WSHSY and CDR2 SAAADI. This chain's CDR3 is CAGAEWAGEANEQFF. The DNA for the CDR3 is TGTGCCGGCGCGGAGTGGGCGGGTGAGGCCAATGAGCAGTTCTTC.

This clonotype was detected ten times or more. The genes are TRBV18 and TRBJ1-2, with D unclear. V lost 3 bases, J lost 3 bases, and 17 bases lay in between. Germline V lookup: CDR1 KGHSH, CDR2 LQKENI. The CDR3 is 16 residues long. CDR3 residues: CASSPQSKQRDYGYTF. CDR3 in DNA: TGTGCCAGCTCACCCCAATCCAAACAAAGGGACTATGGCTACACCTTC.

This clonotype was seen a few times. This chain uses TRBV25-1 with TRBJ1-4; no clear D. Germline V gene data show CDR1 as MGHDK and CDR2 as SYGVNS. The CDR3 runs 15 residues. V gave up 1 base and J gave up 5 bases, with 11 bases separating them. CDR3 bases: TGTGCCAGCAGTGAATCACGCATACGAAATGAAAAACTGTTTTTT. Its protein product is CASSESRIRNEKLFF.

As concerns this clonotype: This CDR3 is missing its conserved last phenylalanine or tryptophan, likely due to a read error. The chain employs TRBV2 and TRBJ1-1; D remains unclear. Germline lookup yields CDR1 SNHLY and CDR2 FYNNEI. The V end lost 11 bases, the J end lost 2 bases, and 15 bases lay between the germline ends. The CDR3 consists of 13 residues. The CDR3 loop is CAGEEWRNTEAFL. CDR3 DNA: TGTGCCGGAGAGGAGTGGCGAAACACTGAAGCTTTCCTT.

The rearrangement links TRBV10-1 to TRBJ2-2, with D unresolved. V shed 2 bases and J shed 6 bases, with 7 bases lying between them. The CDR3 length is 13 residues. The germline V gene encodes CDR1 WNHNN and CDR2 SYGVQD (reference sequence). The CDR3 spells CASSEADAGELFF. CDR3 in DNA: TGCGCCAGCAGTGAGGCGGATGCCGGGGAGCTGTTTTTT.

The gene calls are TRBV7-2 and TRBJ2-1; 7 bases agree with TRBD2. The CDR3 length is 16 residues. Trimming at V came to 1 base and at J to 7 bases, leaving 10 bases not matched to a gene. Germline CDR1 is SGHTA and CDR2 is FQGNSA. The DNA for the CDR3 is TGTGCCAGCAGCTTAGTTACAGCGTTGGGGGGGAATGAGCAGTTCTTC. The encoded protein is CASSLVTALGGNEQFF. Using reference TRBV7-2 and TRBJ2-1 for the parts outside the CDR3, the full variable domain is GAGVSQSPSNKVTEKGKDVELRCDPISGHTALYWYRQSLGQGLEFLIYFQGNSAPDKSGLPSDRFSAERTGGSVSTLTIQRTQQEDSAVYLCASSLVTALGGNEQFFGPGTRLTVL.